The subject of this entry is one T cell receptor (beta chain). Its antigen is not identified. This specimen comes from a study of chemoradiotherapy in HPV16-positive cancers. Study information: Functional T-cell assays on two HPV16-positive patients' cells defined candidate HPV-specific clones and common TCR motifs.

Study-wide results and limits: HPV-responsive T-cell expansion during chemoradiotherapy was linked to improved recurrence-free survival in HPV16-positive patients. During treatment, candidate HPV-specific clones and E7-related motifs expanded in tumor.

CDR1 and CDR2 (germline): SGHAT, FQNNGV. Trimming left V 1 base short and J 3 bases short, with 11 bases between. This CDR3 spans 15 amino acids. The assay was immunoSEQ multiplex PCR, and TCRdb's table has in-frame clones only and misses some. The table includes about 15,000 clones, around four fifths detected once. Repeated repertoire sampling spanned the course of chemoradiotherapy. The clonotype comes from a human donor with HPV-associated anogenital cancer. This specimen was taken from a patient who underwent chemoradiotherapy. The rearrangement uses TRBV11-2 and TRBJ2-3; D unclear. The CDR3: CASSLASPRTDTQYF. For the CDR3, the DNA is TGTGCCAGCAGCTTAGCCTCCCCACGGACAGATACGCAGTATTTT.